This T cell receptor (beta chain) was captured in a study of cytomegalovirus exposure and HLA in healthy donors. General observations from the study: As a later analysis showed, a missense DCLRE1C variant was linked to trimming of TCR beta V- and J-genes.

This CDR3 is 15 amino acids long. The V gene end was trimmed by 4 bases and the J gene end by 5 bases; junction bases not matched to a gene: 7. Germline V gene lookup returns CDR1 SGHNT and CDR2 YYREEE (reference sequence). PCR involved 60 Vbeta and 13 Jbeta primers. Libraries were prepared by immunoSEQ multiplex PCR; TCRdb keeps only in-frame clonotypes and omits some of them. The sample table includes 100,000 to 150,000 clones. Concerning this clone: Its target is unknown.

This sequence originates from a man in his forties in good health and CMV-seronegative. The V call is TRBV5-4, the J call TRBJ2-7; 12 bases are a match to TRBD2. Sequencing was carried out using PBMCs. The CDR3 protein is CASSQLAGGFHEQYF. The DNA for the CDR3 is TGTGCCAGCAGCCAACTAGCGGGAGGATTCCACGAGCAGTACTTC.